The subject of this entry is one T cell receptor beta chain. The sample belongs to a study of blood T cell repertoires in COVID-19. V was shortened by 4 bases and J by 6 bases, with 16 bases between the two germline ends. CDR1 SGDLS and CDR2 YYNGEE come from the germline V gene. The CDR3 spans 14 residues. Using immunoSEQ multiplex PCR, the repertoire was profiled, and TCRdb retains in-frame clones only, with some absent. The sample records around 370,000 clones, around 90% being singletons. Which cohort a participant joined came from the clinical history participants gave. Specimen: PBMCs or T cells enriched from blood (not recorded which). V gene TRBV9 combines with J gene TRBJ1-1, with D unclear. The receptor was derived from a woman younger than 35 who had recovered from COVID-19. CDR3 in DNA: TGTGCCAGCAGCCCCATCGCGGCGCTTCCTGAAGCTTTCTTT. Protein: CASSPIAALPEAFF.